This T cell receptor (beta chain) derives from a study of regulatory T cells in long-lasting Graves disease. The study's findings and limits: Persistent patients shared more public clonotypes (approximately 2,900) than new patients (approximately 1,000).

Indicated time point: persistent/refractory GD, antithyroid drugs over 5 years with positive TRAb. Extracted RNA from PBMCs served as the source of the TCR library. This clonotype occurred a few times. The antigen is not known. Assembly of TCR beta libraries relied on iRepertoire HTBI primers together with Arm-PCR of CDR3 regions. A single record per CDR3 protein comes from TCRdb applying MiXCR to the multiplex PCR reads. This table holds a few hundred thousand distinct CDR3 sequences, roughly a quarter found once. The input for sequencing was peripheral blood mononuclear cells (PBMCs), taken when the disease was refractory, from a patient treated with antithyroid drugs. The clonotype was recovered from a female donor with Graves disease.

The CDR3 DNA reads TGTGCCAGCAGCGTAGGCGGCATAGGGAACACTGAAGCTTTCTTT. Protein: CASSVGGIGNTEAFF. This chain links TRBV9 with TRBJ1-1, with D unresolved. The ends were cut back, 0 bases at V and 1 base at J, with 10 bases in the middle. Germline V gene data show CDR1 as SGDLS and CDR2 as YYNGEE. This CDR3 has 15 residues.